These 27 T cell receptor beta chains share one sample of origin, sequenced in a study of tumor-infiltrating lymphocytes in oesophageal squamous cell carcinoma. TCRdb itself ran the PCR reads through MiXCR, one entry per CDR3 protein. The table records roughly 20,000 distinct CDR3 sequences, under 50% of them present only once. The material sequenced was blood. Every receptor here comes from a male donor with esophageal squamous cell carcinoma.

A few counts support this clonotype. Sequence at one end of the junction differs from germline and may be a read error. The chain uses TRBV11-1 and TRBJ2-5; D uncertain. CDR1 is SGHAT, CDR2 FQDESV, per germline (reference sequence). The CDR3 extends over 15 amino acids. The DNA of the CDR3 is TGTGCCAGCAGCTTATTCAACGGAAGGAATTCACCCCTCCACTTC. Translating gives CASSLFNGRNSPLHF.

This clonotype is medium-sized within its sample. The chain's CDR3 is CASSLLGQSTSGGSYNEQFF. For the CDR3, the DNA is TGTGCCAGCAGCCTCCTCGGTCAGTCCACTAGCGGGGGCTCCTACAATGAGCAGTTCTTC. V is TRBV7-3 and J is TRBJ2-1, with 11 bases fitting TRBD2. CDR1 SGHTA and CDR2 FQGTGA come from the germline V gene. The CDR3 totals 20 residues. The ends lost 5 bases at V and 0 bases at J; junction bases unmatched: 15. The entire variable domain, with the rest obtained from reference TRBV7-3 and TRBJ2-1, is as follows: GAGVSQTPSNKVTEKGKYVELRCDPISGHTALYWYRQSLGQGPEFLIYFQGTGAADDSGLPNDRFFAVRPEGSVSTLKIQRTERGDSAVYLCASSLLGQSTSGGSYNEQFFGPGTRLTVL.

This clonotype was counted many times. This may arise from a read error, as a much more abundant clone is one base away. This sequence joins TRBV5-1 and TRBJ2-1; TRBD2 aligns across 8 bases. The closer fit of TRBJ2-7 to the DNA end suggests the J call may be wrong. CDR3 length: 16 amino acids. Per germline, CDR1 SGHRS and CDR2 YFSETQ. CDR3: CASSSAYSGIIDEQYF. CDR3 DNA: TGCGCCAGCAGCTCCGCTTATAGCGGGATTATCGATGAGCAGTACTTC.

This clonotype was detected many times. This chain joins TRBV5-1 and TRBJ1-6; tentative D call: TRBD1 (6 bases). This CDR3 is 14 amino acids long. From germline, CDR1 is SGHRS and CDR2 YFSETQ. V was shortened by 5 bases and J by 5 bases, with 11 bases between the two germline ends. CDR3 sequence reads: CASSQSGDNSPLHF. The CDR3 nucleotides read TGCGCCAGCAGTCAATCAGGGGATAATTCACCCCTCCACTTT.

Turning to this clonotype: No conserved phenylalanine or tryptophan ends this CDR3, so it is likely a read error. The limits of the CDR3 on the DNA are not certain, so only TCRdb's listed CDR3 is given. The chain has TRBV7-3 and TRBJ2-1; no DNA check was done on the table's D call, TRBD1. 15 amino acids form the CDR3, both terminal residues included. Germline assignment: CDR1 SGHTA and CDR2 FQGTGA. The CDR3 is CASSSATGEGYTFGS.

This clonotype has more than one count but fewer than ten. One end of the junction is discordant with germline, which a read error may explain. CDR3: CASSRLAF. The CDR3 DNA is TGTGCCAGCAGTAGGCTAGCCTTC. J is TRBJ1-2 and V is TRBV6-6; D uncertain. CDR1 is MNHNY, CDR2 SVGAGI, per germline (reference sequence). The CDR3 length is 8 residues.

The chain uses TRBV6-2 or TRBV6-3 and TRBJ2-7; no reliable D call. The DNA end lines up better with TRBJ2-5; the J call may be wrong. The CDR3 sequence is 12 residues long. Per the germline V gene, CDR1 is MNHEY and CDR2 is SVGEGT. CDR3 sequence reads: CASGWDQETQYF. For the CDR3, the DNA is TGTGCCAGCGGGTGGGATCAAGAGACCCAGTACTTC.

There are many counts of this clonotype. The junction departs from germline at one end; a sequencing error may be responsible. V gene TRBV7-7 combines with J gene TRBJ2-5; a weak D match, TRBD2 (6 bases). This CDR3 is built from 16 residues. The germline gives CDR1 SSHAT, CDR2 FNYEAQ (reference sequence). This CDR3 reads CASSYALGRGSDEQYF. CDR3 nucleotide sequence: TGTGCTAGCAGCTACGCTTTGGGACGGGGGTCTGATGAGCAGTACTTC.

The J gene is TRBJ2-3, the V gene TRBV6-8; D is undetermined. The DNA end is a closer match to TRBJ2-5, so the J assignment may be wrong. This CDR3 comprises 13 residues. Per the germline V gene, CDR1 is MNHGY and CDR2 is SAAAGT. Written as DNA, the CDR3 is TGTGCCAGCAGTTACGGGCGGAAAGAGACCCAGTACTTC. Protein product: CASSYGRKETQYF.

Within the sample, this clonotype is medium-sized (0.01 to 0.1%). This chain uses TRBV7-9 with TRBJ2-1, with a possible D match to TRBD2 (5 bases). Germline-derived CDR1 and CDR2 are SEHNR and FQNEAQ (reference sequence). The CDR3 is 15 residues long. Trimming took off 5 bases at V and 6 bases at J, with 17 bases between the two ends. CDR3 nucleotide sequence: TGTGCCAGCAGCCCGCGTACTGCTGCGGGCAATGAGCAGTTCTTC. This translates into CASSPRTAAGNEQFF.

The chain is built from TRBV6-6 and TRBJ1-2; 7 nucleotides line up with TRBD1. From germline, CDR1 is MNHNY and CDR2 SVGAGI (reference sequence). V trimming: 5 bases; J trimming: 2 bases; junction bases outside the gene matches: 11. The CDR3 is made up of 16 amino acids. In nucleotides, the CDR3 is TGTGCCAGCAGTAATCCAGGGGGGCAGGGCAACTATGGCTACACCTTC. Translation gives CASSNPGGQGNYGYTF.

Comments on this clonotype: This CDR3 fails to terminate in the conserved phenylalanine or tryptophan, so it likely reflects a read error. It is unclear where the CDR3 begins or ends on the DNA, so no DNA is shown, and the CDR3 is as TCRdb lists it. CDR3: CASSPRGQGLDEQYFGS. The chain links TRBV7-9 to TRBJ2-7; the table's D gene call, TRBD1, was not cross checked with the DNA. Germline-derived CDR1 and CDR2 are SEHNR and FQNEAQ (reference sequence). The CDR3 length equals 17 residues, ends included.

The rearrangement joins TRBV7-3 to TRBJ2-3; D gene unclear. The CDR3 length is 15 residues. V lost 0 bases and J lost 2, with 9 bases in between. Germline loops: CDR1 SGHTA, CDR2 FQGTGA. The CDR3 sequence is CASSLTGSDTDTQYF. The CDR3 coding sequence is TGTGCCAGCAGCTTAACGGGCTCAGACACAGATACGCAGTATTTT.

There are many counts of this clonotype. This chain uses TRBV6-1 with TRBJ1-2; TRBD1 agrees at 8 bases. With 6 bases clipped from V and 4 bases from J, the junction kept 10 bases outside the gene matches. The CDR3 consists of 15 residues. Germline CDR1 MNHNS, CDR2 SASEGT. CDR3 coding DNA: TGTGCCAGCAGGGATAGACAGGGGTGGAGCTATGGCTACACCTTC. This codes for CASRDRQGWSYGYTF.

Judged by abundance, this clonotype is medium-sized (0.01 to 0.1%). The chain employs TRBV11-2 and TRBJ1-2, with TRBD1 as a possible D gene (6 bases). Per the germline V gene, CDR1 is SGHAT and CDR2 is FQNNGV. The CDR3 spans 14 residues. V dropped 0 bases and J dropped 6 bases, with 11 bases sitting between them. The CDR3: CASSLDQGLDGYTF. CDR3 sequence (DNA): TGTGCCAGCAGCTTAGATCAGGGGCTCGATGGCTACACCTTC.

This clonotype showed up just once. This chain uses TRBV7-9 with TRBJ2-4; D unresolved. The assigned J gene may be wrong: the sequence end matches TRBJ2-7 better. The CDR3 loop spans 14 amino acids. Germline CDR1 is SEHNR and CDR2 is FQNEAQ (reference sequence). CDR3 coding DNA: TGTGCCAGCAGCTTAGCCCCAGTTTCCTACGAGCAGTACTTC. Encoded protein: CASSLAPVSYEQYF.

The chain uses TRBV6-8 and TRBJ2-1; TRBD1 matches 7 bases. Germline V gene sequence: CDR1 MNHGY, CDR2 SAAAGT. This CDR3 is built from 12 residues. After removal of 7 bases from V and 5 bases from J, the junction contained 2 bases not matched to a gene. The DNA for the CDR3 is TGTGCCAGCACGACAGGGCACAATGAGCAGTTCTTC. Its protein product is CASTTGHNEQFF.

A few counts support this clonotype. V gene TRBV7-9 combines with J gene TRBJ1-1; no clear D gene. V lost 5 bases and J 11 bases, leaving 15 bases between the germline ends. The CDR3 sequence is 12 residues long. Looked up from germline, CDR1 is SEHNR and CDR2 is FQNEAQ (reference sequence). The CDR3 sequence: CASSGTQILAFF. The CDR3 nucleotides are TGTGCCAGCAGCGGTACGCAGATTTTGGCTTTCTTT.

This clonotype was seen only a few times. The chain couples TRBV6-1 to TRBJ2-5; 8 bases are shared with TRBD2. Judging by the DNA end, TRBJ2-7 fits better; the J call may be wrong. The germline V gene has CDR1 MNHNS and CDR2 SASEGT. The CDR3 has 16 amino acids. The CDR3 sequence: CASSPPGVAGFYEQYF. As DNA, the CDR3 is TGTGCCAGCAGTCCCCCTGGGGTAGCGGGATTCTACGAGCAGTACTTC.

By frequency in the sample, this clonotype is medium-sized. The chain carries TRBV7-9 and TRBJ2-7; 7 nucleotides match TRBD1. V lost 3 bases to trimming and J lost 4 bases; unmatched junction nucleotides: 9. This CDR3 comprises 15 residues. The germline V gene encodes CDR1 SEHNR and CDR2 FQNEAQ (reference sequence). CDR3 sequence: CASSLRRGSGYEQYF. The CDR3 bases are TGTGCCAGCAGCTTGCGCAGGGGGAGTGGTTACGAGCAGTACTTC.

This clonotype is deemed large. At one boundary the junction diverges from the germline segment, which might be a read error. V gene TRBV7-2 combines with J gene TRBJ2-5; D tentatively fits TRBD1 or TRBD2 (5 bases each). Germline values: CDR1 SGHTA, CDR2 FQGNSA. The CDR3 is 12 residues long. CDR3 DNA sequence: TGTGCCAGCAGCTTTTATCGAGGGACGGTTAACTTC. It translates to CASSFYRGTVNF.

V usage is TRBV24-1 and J usage is TRBJ2-1; D could derive from TRBD1 or TRBD2 (6 bases each). The CDR3 runs 17 residues. The germline V and J ends were trimmed by 5 bases and 4 bases, with 20 bases remaining between them. Germline V gene sequence: CDR1 KGHDR, CDR2 SFDVKD. The CDR3: CATSGSGGGRGYNEQFF. In DNA form, the CDR3 reads TGTGCCACCAGTGGAAGCGGAGGGGGACGCGGGTACAATGAGCAGTTCTTC.

This clonotype was counted only a few times. V and J are TRBV3-1 and TRBJ2-1; unclear D gene. The DNA end lines up better with TRBJ2-5; the J call may be wrong. The germline V gene has CDR1 LGHDT and CDR2 YNNKEL (reference sequence). This CDR3 is built from 16 residues. CDR3 protein: CASSRGLDAQFGTQYF. The CDR3 DNA sequence: TGTGCCAGCAGCCGTGGGTTGGACGCCCAGTTTGGGACCCAGTACTTC.

V and J are TRBV6-1 and TRBJ2-5; D possibly corresponds to TRBD1 (5 bases). With the DNA end fitting TRBJ2-6 better, the J assignment may be wrong. The CDR3 totals 17 residues. From germline, CDR1 is MNHNS and CDR2 SASEGT. For the CDR3, the DNA is TGTGCCAGCAGTGAGAGACAGCGAAACTCTGGGGCCAACGTCCTGACTTTC. Protein product: CASSERQRNSGANVLTF.

The chain uses TRBV7-2 and TRBJ1-1; D unclear. The V end was cut by 1 base, the J end by 11 bases, with 11 bases between. CDR1 SGHTA and CDR2 FQGNSA come from the germline V gene. The CDR3 has 12 amino acids. The CDR3 loop is CASSLGAGVAFF. CDR3 sequence (DNA): TGTGCCAGCAGCTTAGGGGCCGGGGTGGCTTTCTTT.

Note on this clonotype: The CDR3 carries no conserved terminal phenylalanine or tryptophan, so it likely arises from a read error. The limits of the CDR3 on the DNA are not certain, so only TCRdb's listed CDR3 is given. Here the CDR3 reads CASSLRRAAQGDSPLHFGN. The J gene is TRBJ2-5, the V gene TRBV7-8; TRBD2 is taken as the D call from the table, unchecked against the DNA. The CDR3 length is 19 residues, termini included. Per germline, CDR1 SGHVS and CDR2 FQNEAQ.

Regarding this clonotype: Given the absence of the conserved phenylalanine or tryptophan at the CDR3 end, a read error is likely. Because the CDR3's place on the DNA is in doubt, the DNA is left out and the CDR3 is given as listed by TCRdb. This sequence joins TRBV18 and TRBJ2-7; TRBD1 reflects the table's D call only, with no check against the DNA. From germline, CDR1 is KGHSH and CDR2 LQKENI. The CDR3 length is 16 residues, termini included. The CDR3 loop reads CASSPYRERDGYTFGS.